These T cell receptor beta chains were read from a single sample in a study of molecular identifiers for immune sequencing clone quantification. TCRdb processed the PCR reads anew with MiXCR; each CDR3 protein has one entry. The sample records approximately 670,000 distinct CDR3 sequences, about 20% being singletons. The sequenced sample was naive CD8+ T cells from blood, with Jurkat cell RNA spiked in. Every receptor here comes from a human donor in good health. Some libraries in this study had Jurkat cell RNA spiked in. Both conserved end residues are part of each CDR3. The order of the fields is clone size, J gene, V gene, D gene, CDR3 protein, CDR3 DNA. D genes are given only for firm matches. Not every row has a clone size; where given, it reads once, few, many or a size class.

. | TRBJ2-7 | TRBV5-3 | . | CASSLGPSGCEQYF | TGTGCCAGCAGCTTGGGGCCCAGCGGTTGCGAGCAGTACTTC
. | TRBJ2-1 | TRBV7-6 | TRBD2 | CASSSTSGAHYNEQFF | TGTGCCAGCAGCTCGACTAGCGGGGCTCACTACAATGAGCAGTTCTTC
. | TRBJ2-3 | TRBV28 | . | CASSQAGMSTDTQYF | TGTGCCAGCAGTCAAGCAGGGATGAGCACGGATACGCAGTATTTT
many | TRBJ2-1 | TRBV7-8 | . | CASSPSYTGFYNEQFF | TGTGCCAGCAGCCCGTCTTATACAGGATTTTACAATGAGCAGTTCTTC
many | TRBJ2-6 | TRBV21-1 | . | CASSNSSGANVLTF | TGTGCCAGCAGCAACAGCTCTGGGGCCAACGTCCTGACTTTC
few | TRBJ2-5 | TRBV10-3 | TRBD2 | CAISDSVAGGYQETQYF | TGTGCCATCAGTGATTCGGTAGCGGGGGGGTACCAAGAGACCCAGTACTTC
many | TRBJ1-4 | TRBV28 | . | CASSLLDNTGEKLFF | TGTGCCAGCAGTTTACTAGACAATACCGGGGAAAAACTGTTTTTT
. | TRBJ2-1 | TRBV19 | TRBD1 | CASSFDRGYNEQFF | TGTGCCAGTAGTTTTGACAGGGGTTACAATGAGCAGTTCTTC
many | TRBJ2-1 | TRBV11-3 | TRBD2 | CASSLGTTHEQFF | TGTGCCAGCAGCTTGGGGACTACCCATGAGCAGTTCTTC
. | TRBJ2-7 | TRBV20-1 | . | CSASPYGGYEQYF | TGCAGTGCCAGTCCCTACGGGGGCTACGAGCAGTACTTC
many | TRBJ1-1 | TRBV11-2 | . | CASSHSGTEAFF | TGTGCCAGCAGCCACTCGGGCACTGAAGCTTTCTTT
few | TRBJ2-7 | TRBV6-2/TRBV6-3 | . | CASSYDQGQGGYEQYF | TGTGCCAGCAGTTACGACCAGGGGCAGGGGGGCTACGAGCAGTACTTC
many | TRBJ2-3 | TRBV9 | TRBD1 | CASSPRTGNIGTQYF | TGTGCCAGCAGCCCGAGGACAGGGAACATAGGTACGCAGTATTTT
many | TRBJ2-4 | TRBV28 | . | CATNSIKNIQYF | TGTGCCACTAACTCCATTAAGAACATTCAGTACTTC
many | TRBJ2-7 | TRBV5-6 | TRBD1 | CASSSAPGQGAYEQYF | TGTGCCAGCAGCTCCGCCCCGGGACAGGGGGCCTACGAGCAGTACTTC
many | TRBJ2-5 | TRBV7-6 | TRBD2 | CASSLGAGGVQETQYF | TGTGCCAGCAGCTTAGGCGCGGGGGGCGTGCAAGAGACCCAGTACTTC
many | TRBJ1-6 | TRBV19 | . | CASNWGSDSPLHF | TGTGCCAGTAACTGGGGGTCCGATTCACCCCTCCACTTT
many | TRBJ2-1 | TRBV2 | TRBD1 | CASEDRRRYNEQFF | TGTGCCAGCGAGGACAGGAGAAGATACAATGAGCAGTTCTTC
once | TRBJ2-7 | TRBV4-3 | . | CASSQDGLGYEQHF | TGCGCCAGCAGCCAAGATGGGCTGGGGTACGAGCAGCACTTC
few | TRBJ1-2 | TRBV30 | . | CAWSVSEIENYGYTF | TGTGCCTGGAGTGTATCGGAGATCGAGAACTATGGCTACACCTTC
many | TRBJ2-3 | TRBV7-9 | TRBD1 | CASSSQGVAEDTQYF | TGTGCCAGCAGCTCTCAGGGGGTTGCTGAAGATACGCAGTATTTT
many | TRBJ2-3 | TRBV15 | TRBD1 | CATSRDLQGVGTDTQYF | TGTGCCACCAGCAGAGATTTACAGGGGGTAGGCACAGATACGCAGTATTTT
many | TRBJ2-3 | TRBV24-1 | . | CATYSGALADTQYF | TGTGCCACTTACTCCGGGGCCCTCGCAGATACGCAGTATTTT
many | TRBJ2-3 | TRBV12-3/TRBV12-4 | TRBD2 | CASSVAGAYTDTQYF | TGTGCCAGCAGTGTAGCGGGGGCGTACACAGATACGCAGTATTTT
. | TRBJ1-2 | TRBV9 | . | CASSVVWGDTHLPPFYGYTF | TGTGCCAGCAGCGTAGTTTGGGGGGACACCCATCTTCCCCCCTTCTATGGCTACACCTTC
many | TRBJ2-7 | TRBV29-1 | TRBD2 | CSAGTSGTYEQYF | TGCAGCGCCGGGACTAGCGGCACCTACGAGCAGTACTTC
few | TRBJ2-1 | TRBV6-5 | . | CASMGSYNEQFF | TGTGCCAGCATGGGGTCTTACAATGAGCAGTTCTTC
many | TRBJ1-4 | TRBV4-3 | . | CASSQAVTVNEKLFF | TGCGCCAGCAGCCAAGCTGTGACAGTTAATGAAAAACTGTTTTTT
many | TRBJ1-3 | TRBV15 | . | CATSTRQVGNTIYF | TGTGCCACCAGCACGCGACAGGTCGGAAACACCATATATTTT
few | TRBJ2-1 | TRBV28 | TRBD1 | CASSGGTGLREQFF | TGTGCCAGCAGTGGGGGGACAGGGCTTAGGGAGCAGTTCTTC
few | TRBJ2-3 | TRBV30 | TRBD2 | CAWSVRLASTDTQYF | TGTGCCTGGAGTGTACGACTAGCTAGCACAGATACGCAGTATTTT
many | TRBJ1-2 | TRBV7-9 | . | CASSLDSKIYGYTF | TGTGCCAGCAGCTTAGATTCCAAGATCTATGGCTACACCTTC
. | TRBJ1-4 | TRBV4-3 | . | CASSHPSHSGEKLFF | TGCGCCAGCAGCCACCCCTCGCATTCGGGTGAAAAACTGTTTTTT
. | TRBJ2-1 | TRBV4-3 | TRBD1 | CASSQDGTGGYEQFF | TGCGCCAGCAGCCAAGATGGGACAGGGGGGTATGAGCAGTTCTTC
few | TRBJ2-1 | TRBV20-1 | . | CSASVQNEQFF | TGCAGTGCTAGTGTGCAGAATGAGCAGTTCTTC
few | TRBJ1-1 | TRBV20-1 | . | CSANGHSNTEAFF | TGCAGTGCAAATGGACACTCGAACACTGAAGCTTTCTTT
many | TRBJ1-1 | TRBV19 | . | CASSIGWGMNTEAFF | TGTGCCAGTAGTATAGGATGGGGGATGAACACTGAAGCTTTCTTT
. | TRBJ2-1 | TRBV6-5 | TRBD2 | CASSYSIGTRENNEQFF | TGTGCCAGCAGTTACTCGATAGGGACTAGGGAAAACAATGAGCAGTTCTTC
many | TRBJ2-7 | TRBV5-4 | . | CASSRTTEGYEQYF | TGTGCCAGCAGCCGGACAACAGAGGGCTACGAGCAGTACTTC
many | TRBJ2-3 | TRBV7-9 | TRBD2 | CASSLNGGGTDTQYF | TGTGCCAGCAGCTTAAACGGGGGGGGCACAGATACGCAGTATTTT
many | TRBJ2-3 | TRBV5-1 | . | CASTPRTAYLTDTQYF | TGCGCCAGCACCCCACGAACAGCCTACCTCACAGATACGCAGTATTTT
many | TRBJ2-1 | TRBV19 | . | CASTPNPGLEQFF | TGTGCCAGTACCCCGAATCCGGGCCTCGAGCAGTTCTTC
few | TRBJ2-7 | TRBV29-1 | . | CSVWETQSSCEQYF | TGCAGCGTTTGGGAGACTCAGAGCTCCTGCGAGCAGTACTTC
many | TRBJ2-7 | TRBV5-4 | TRBD1 | CASSLVGQGNEQYF | TGTGCCAGCAGCTTGGTGGGACAGGGGAACGAGCAGTACTTC
many | TRBJ1-1 | TRBV5-6 | . | CASTGDSKVEAFF | TGTGCCAGCACCGGGGACTCCAAGGTTGAAGCTTTCTTT
. | TRBJ2-7 | TRBV7-8 | TRBD2 | CASSLAGLAGSTYEQYF | TGTGCCAGCAGCTTAGCGGGTCTAGCGGGATCAACCTACGAGCAGTACTTC
few | TRBJ2-3 | TRBV27 | TRBD2 | CASSSIAGGEDTQYF | TGTGCCAGCAGTTCAATAGCGGGAGGGGAAGATACGCAGTATTTT
few | TRBJ1-1 | TRBV19 | . | CASSIPPLNTEAFF | TGTGCCAGTAGTATACCCCCCCTGAACACTGAAGCTTTCTTT
. | TRBJ2-1 | TRBV11-1 | TRBD2 | CASALAGSINEQFF | TGTGCCAGCGCCCTAGCGGGAAGTATCAATGAGCAGTTCTTC
many | TRBJ2-1 | TRBV7-9 | TRBD1 | CASGYRGFYNEQFF | TGTGCCAGCGGTTACAGGGGGTTCTACAATGAGCAGTTCTTC
many | TRBJ1-5 | TRBV20-1 | . | CSADPGGRQPQHF | TGCAGTGCTGACCCGGGGGGCCGGCAGCCCCAGCATTTT
. | TRBJ1-5 | TRBV7-9 | . | CASSFLGLGGNQPQHF | TGTGCCAGCAGCTTCCTGGGACTCGGTGGCAATCAGCCCCAGCATTTT
. | TRBJ2-7 | TRBV19 | TRBD2 | CASSTAGTSDYEQYF | TGTGCCAGTAGTACAGCAGGGACTAGCGACTACGAGCAGTACTTC
few | TRBJ2-7 | TRBV14 | . | CASSVRGHSSYEQYF | TGTGCCAGCAGCGTCAGGGGCCATAGCTCCTACGAGCAGTACTTC
. | TRBJ2-1 | TRBV30 | . | CAWKVAYGAYNEQFF | TGTGCCTGGAAGGTGGCCTACGGAGCATACAATGAGCAGTTCTTC
many | TRBJ1-1 | TRBV14 | . | CASSPIYNEAFF | TGTGCCAGCAGCCCGATATACAACGAAGCTTTCTTT
many | TRBJ2-1 | TRBV7-2 | . | CASSPWDNEQFF | TGTGCCAGCAGCCCGTGGGACAATGAGCAGTTCTTC
many | TRBJ2-7 | TRBV6-2/TRBV6-3 | . | CATRYYEQYF | TGTGCCACCCGATACTACGAGCAGTACTTC
many | TRBJ2-5 | TRBV4-3 | . | CASSQDVTDQETQYF | TGCGCCAGCAGCCAAGACGTGACAGATCAAGAGACCCAGTACTTC
many | TRBJ2-5 | TRBV29-1 | TRBD1 | CSVEVSGQGAGETQYF | TGCAGCGTTGAAGTCTCGGGACAGGGGGCGGGGGAGACCCAGTACTTC